This passage covers 15 T cell receptor beta chains from one sample sequenced in a study of blood T cell repertoires in COVID-19. Sequencing used immunoSEQ multiplex PCR; TCRdb keeps in-frame clones, though not all of them. The repertoire holds almost 250,000 clones, with 65% to 90% as singletons. The specimen was PBMCs or T cells enriched from blood (not recorded which). Receptors were obtained from a woman aged 50 to 60 with acute COVID-19.

CDR3 in amino acids: CASSELAGGSNEQFF. The CDR3 DNA reads TGTGCCAGTAGTGAACTAGCGGGGGGTTCCAATGAGCAGTTCTTC. The chain employs TRBV19 and TRBJ2-1, with TRBD2 matching 12 bases. CDR1 is LNHDA and CDR2 is SQIVND in the germline V gene (reference sequence). The CDR3 consists of 15 residues. V lost 5 bases and J lost 6; bases outside the gene matches: 5.

This chain uses TRBV5-1 with TRBJ2-1, with TRBD1 matching over 9 bases. The CDR3 extends over 16 amino acids. The germline gives CDR1 SGHRS, CDR2 YFSETQ. V trimming: 2 bases; J trimming: 6 bases; junction bases outside the gene matches: 9. CDR3 DNA sequence: TGCGCCAGCAGCTTCACCGGGACAGGGTTGGTCAATGAGCAGTTCTTC. Protein sequence: CASSFTGTGLVNEQFF.

The chain uses TRBV9 and TRBJ2-5; no reliable D call. The CDR3 sequence is 13 residues long. Trimming took 6 bases from V and 7 from J, leaving 16 bases between them. Germline V gene data show CDR1 as SGDLS and CDR2 as YYNGEE. Here the CDR3 DNA reads TGTGCCAGCATGACATGTACCAAGATGACCCAGTACTTC. Protein sequence: CASMTCTKMTQYF.

This sequence joins TRBV5-4 and TRBJ1-2, with 8 nucleotides matching TRBD1. The CDR3 loop spans 14 amino acids. V gave up 2 bases and J gave up 3 bases; unmatched junction bases: 3. Germline CDR1 SGHNT, CDR2 YYREEE (reference sequence). CDR3 nucleotides: TGTGCCAGCAGCTTCCAGGGGGCGGACTATGGCTACACCTTC. This translates into CASSFQGADYGYTF.

DNA of the CDR3: TGTGCCAGCAGCCCGGACAGGGACCTGGGCTACACCTTC. Protein sequence: CASSPDRDLGYTF. V is TRBV6-5 and J is TRBJ1-2, with TRBD1 identical over 8 bases. The germline gives CDR1 MNHEY, CDR2 SVGAGI. V lost 6 bases, J lost 8 bases, and 8 bases stayed unmatched. The CDR3 is made up of 13 amino acids.

This chain links TRBV19 with TRBJ1-5; no definite D call. V was shortened by 1 base and J by 7 bases, with 17 bases between the two germline ends. From germline, CDR1 is LNHDA and CDR2 SQIVND (reference sequence). The CDR3 extends over 16 amino acids. CDR3 in amino acids: CASSIVWREQHQPQHF. CDR3 bases: TGTGCCAGTAGTATAGTCTGGCGGGAACAGCACCAGCCCCAGCATTTT.

This chain joins TRBV6-1 and TRBJ2-7, with a weak D call TRBD1 (6 bases). The CDR3 loop spans 17 amino acids. Trimming shortened V by 2 bases and J by 3 bases, and 20 bases separated the two germline ends. Germline CDR1 and CDR2: MNHNS and SASEGT. CDR3 in amino acids: CASSEPRRGEGGYEQYF. The CDR3 DNA reads as TGTGCCAGCAGTGAACCTCGCAGGGGTGAAGGGGGCTACGAGCAGTACTTC.

The gene calls are TRBV14 and TRBJ2-7; maybe TRBD1 (5 bases). The CDR3 length is 13 residues. Germline assignment: CDR1 SGHDN and CDR2 FVKESK. Between the trimmed V and J ends, which lost 0 bases and 3 bases, there was a span of 6 bases. CDR3 loop: CASSQDQGYEQYF. The CDR3 region has the DNA TGTGCCAGCAGCCAAGATCAGGGCTACGAGCAGTACTTC. Variable domain in full (rest from reference TRBV14 and TRBJ2-7): EAGVTQFPSHSVIEKGQTVTLRCDPISGHDNLYWYRRVMGKEIKFLLHFVKESKQDESGMPNNRFLAERTGGTYSTLKVQPAELEDSGVYFCASSQDQGYEQYFGPGTRLTVT.

The chain carries TRBV7-2 and TRBJ2-1; 7 bases agree with TRBD2. V shed 1 base and J 4 bases; nucleotides not matched to a gene: 4. The CDR3 loop spans 15 amino acids. CDR1 is SGHTA, CDR2 FQGNSA, per germline. In DNA, the CDR3 is TGTGCCAGCAGCTTAGGGCGGGAGCTTTACAATGAGCAGTTCTTC. This encodes CASSLGRELYNEQFF.

V is TRBV15 and J is TRBJ1-5; D gene unclear. V lost 0 bases and J lost 3, with 9 bases in between. CDR3 length: 15 residues. Germline CDR1 LNHNV, CDR2 YYDKDF (reference sequence). The CDR3 here is CATSRDRSINQPQHF. For the CDR3, the DNA is TGTGCCACCAGCAGAGACCGGAGTATCAATCAGCCCCAGCATTTT. Full variable domain (missing parts from reference TRBV15 and TRBJ1-5): DAMVIQNPRYQVTQFGKPVTLSCSQTLNHNVMYWYQQKSSQAPKLLFHYYDKDFNNEADTPDNFQSRRPNTSFCFLDIRSPGLGDTAMYLCATSRDRSINQPQHFGDGTRLSIL.

The V and J genes are TRBV30 and TRBJ2-5; tentatively, D is TRBD1 (5 bases). The CDR3 runs 15 residues. V was cut by 1 base and J by 1 base, with 13 bases left in between. Germline CDR1 and CDR2: GTSNPN and SVGIG (reference sequence). The DNA of the CDR3 is TGTGCCTGGAGTGAAATGGCAGGGTTCCAAGAGACCCAGTACTTC. This sequence encodes CAWSEMAGFQETQYF.

With regard to this clone: The identical CDR3 is also encoded by other nucleotide sequences in the sample. CDR3 DNA: TGTGCCACCAGCAGAGATCGGGGGAGCAATCAGCCCCAGCATTTT. Its protein is CATSRDRGSNQPQHF. The chain combines TRBV15 with TRBJ1-5, with a tentative D call TRBD1 (5 bases). The CDR3 has 15 amino acids. V lost 0 bases and J 1 base, leaving 7 bases between the germline ends. CDR1 is LNHNV, CDR2 YYDKDF, per germline (reference sequence).

The J gene is TRBJ1-1, the V gene TRBV10-3, with TRBD1 matching over 9 bases. J lost 6 bases, V lost 10 bases, and 9 bases had no gene match. The germline V gene has CDR1 ENHRY and CDR2 SYGVKD. CDR3 size: 13 residues. The CDR3 spells CATAGQGKAEAFF. The CDR3 bases are TGTGCCACCGCGGGACAGGGAAAGGCTGAAGCTTTCTTT.

The V gene is TRBV6-2 or TRBV6-3, the J gene TRBJ1-1; TRBD1 matches 7 bases. The CDR3 contains 17 residues. V lost 4 bases to trimming and J lost 3 bases; unmatched junction nucleotides: 14. Germline V lookup: CDR1 MNHEY, CDR2 SVGEGT. CDR3 coding DNA: TGTGCCAGCAGTTCCCTCTCAAAGACAGGGCGGGACACTGAAGCTTTCTTT. It codes for CASSSLSKTGRDTEAFF.

In regard to this clone: At the DNA level, this CDR3 is encoded by other sequences in the same sample as well. The DNA of the CDR3 is TGTGCCAGCAGTTTAGGCAGCCAAGAGACCCAGTACTTC. As protein: CASSLGSQETQYF. The chain joins TRBV12-3 or TRBV12-4 to TRBJ2-5; D gene unclear. CDR3 size: 13 residues. Trimming pared 1 base from V and 1 base from J, leaving 4 bases between.